This T cell receptor (beta chain) was obtained from a study of T cell changes during pregnancy in multiple sclerosis. TCRdb's table, derived via immunoSEQ multiplex PCR, lists solely in-frame clones and lacks some. The table includes tens of thousands of clones, about 90% detected once. Losses at the gene ends were 6 bases for V and 3 bases for J; bases not matched to a gene: 11. The length of the CDR3 is 15 residues. Germline loops: CDR1 SGHKS, CDR2 YYEKEE (reference sequence). V and J are TRBV5-5 and TRBJ2-7; 8 nucleotides agree with TRBD1. The clonotype originates from a female donor in good health, enrolled as a control in a pregnancy study. This specimen consisted of peripheral blood, obtained in the first trimester of pregnancy. In DNA form, the CDR3 reads TGTGCCAGCACCCCCGGGGACAGGCGATACTACGAGCAGTACTTC. Protein product: CASTPGDRRYYEQYF.